Each of the 5 T cell receptor beta chains below was sequenced from the same sample in a study of blood T cell repertoires in COVID-19. Data came from immunoSEQ multiplex PCR; TCRdb stores just in-frame clones and leaves some out. The profile shows over 200,000 clones, around 84% of them singletons. The sequencing input was PBMCs or T cells enriched from blood (not recorded which). Every receptor here comes from a man aged 35-49 years who had recovered from COVID-19.

The rearrangement links TRBV12-5 to TRBJ2-5; D is ambiguous. V dropped 5 bases and J dropped 4 bases, with 8 bases sitting between them. The CDR3 is made up of 12 amino acids. Germline lookup yields CDR1 LGHNT and CDR2 FRNRAP. CDR3 residues: CASGPWPETQYF. In nucleotides, the CDR3 is TGTGCTAGTGGTCCCTGGCCAGAGACCCAGTACTTC.

The chain has TRBV2 and TRBJ2-5; a possible D gene is TRBD1 (6 bases). CDR3 length equals 15 residues. Between the trimmed V and J ends, which lost 6 bases and 4 bases, there was a span of 18 bases. CDR1 is SNHLY, CDR2 FYNNEI, per germline. CDR3 residues: CASSEGDGRGETQYF. CDR3 nucleotide sequence: TGTGCCAGCAGCGAGGGGGACGGCCGGGGAGAGACCCAGTACTTC.

The CDR3 is CASSYSSSRIDTQYF. CDR3 DNA: TGTGCCAGCAGTTACTCCTCTAGTCGGATTGATACGCAGTATTTT. The V and J genes are TRBV6-5 and TRBJ2-3, with D uncertain. The CDR3 sequence is 15 residues long. The V gene's germline CDR1 is MNHEY and CDR2 SVGAGI. Trimming left V 0 bases short and J 6 bases short, with 13 bases between.

V is TRBV27 and J is TRBJ1-2; a weak D match, TRBD1 (5 bases). From germline, CDR1 is MNHEY and CDR2 SMNVEV (reference sequence). The V end was cut by 2 bases, the J end by 5 bases, with 9 bases between. The CDR3 has 13 amino acids. The CDR3 DNA follows: TGTGCCAGCAGTTTAGACAGAGCATATGGCTACACCTTC. Encoded protein: CASSLDRAYGYTF.

The V call is TRBV2, the J call TRBJ2-7; D may be TRBD2 (5 bases). Trimming removed 7 bases at V and 4 bases at J, with 14 bases between. Germline CDR1 is SNHLY and CDR2 is FYNNEI. The CDR3 is made up of 13 amino acids. The CDR3 DNA sequence: TGTGCCAGCACCGGGAACAAGCCTTACGAGCAGTACTTC. Translation: CASTGNKPYEQYF.